This T cell receptor beta chain was retrieved from a study of regulatory T cells in long-lasting Graves disease. Study findings and constraints: Only peripheral blood was studied, not thyroid tissue.

Arm-PCR of CDR3 regions and iRepertoire HTBI primers were the basis on which TCR beta libraries were built. Original handling: The samples included 60 to 75 TRBV and roughly 14 TRBJ segments. TCRdb re-derived calls from the multiplex PCR reads in MiXCR, one entry per CDR3 protein. The V and J calls shown here were made by TCRdb, not taken from the authors' results. The table lists 350,000 to 500,000 distinct CDR3 sequences, roughly 15% of them singletons. In the case of this clonotype: The antigen is undetermined. One end of the junction varies from germline; a read error may be responsible.

Indicated time point: newly diagnosed GD, antithyroid drugs for less than 3 months. RNA extracted from PBMCs served as the sequencing template. The CDR3 runs 14 residues. Germline V CDR1 and CDR2: SGHAT, FQNNGV. The sample also formed part of further work on T cells in Graves' hyperthyroidism and ophthalmopathy. From that report: Most expanded thyroid clonotypes above 0.001 also appeared in blood.

The V call is TRBV11-2, the J call TRBJ2-3; D possibly corresponds to TRBD2 (5 bases). Sequenced material: peripheral blood mononuclear cells (PBMCs), taken at new diagnosis, from a patient treated with antithyroid drugs. The sequence came from a woman aged 18 to 35 with Graves disease. The CDR3 protein is CASSLGGRGLETFF. The CDR3 region has the DNA TGTGCCAGCAGCTTAGGAGGCCGCGGGCTTGAAACTTTCTTT.